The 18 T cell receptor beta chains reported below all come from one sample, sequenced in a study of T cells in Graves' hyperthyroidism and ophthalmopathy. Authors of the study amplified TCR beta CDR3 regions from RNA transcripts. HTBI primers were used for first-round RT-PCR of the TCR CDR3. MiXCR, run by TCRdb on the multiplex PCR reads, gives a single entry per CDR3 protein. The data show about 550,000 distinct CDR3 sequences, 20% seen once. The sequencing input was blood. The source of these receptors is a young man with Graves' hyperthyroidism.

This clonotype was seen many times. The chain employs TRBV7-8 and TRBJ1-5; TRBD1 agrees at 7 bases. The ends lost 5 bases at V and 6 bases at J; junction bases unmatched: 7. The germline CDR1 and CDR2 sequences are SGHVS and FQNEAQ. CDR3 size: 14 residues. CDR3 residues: CASSQTGMAQPQHF. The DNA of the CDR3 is TGTGCCAGCAGCCAGACAGGGATGGCTCAGCCCCAGCATTTT.

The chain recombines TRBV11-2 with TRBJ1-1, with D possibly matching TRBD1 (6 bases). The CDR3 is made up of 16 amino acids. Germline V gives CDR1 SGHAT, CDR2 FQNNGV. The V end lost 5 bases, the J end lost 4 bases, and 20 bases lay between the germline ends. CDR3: CASSLGGRTVGTEAFF. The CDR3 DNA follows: TGTGCCAGCAGCCTTGGAGGACGGACAGTTGGCACTGAAGCTTTCTTT.

For the CDR3, the DNA is TGTGCCAGCAGTGAAAGGGGGACAGGCTTTCTTAATCAGCCCCAGCATTTT. Amino acids: CASSERGTGFLNQPQHF. The chain carries TRBV6-1 and TRBJ1-5, with 8 bases identical to TRBD1. The germline V gene encodes CDR1 MNHNS and CDR2 SASEGT. Unmatched junction bases numbered 10, after V lost 2 bases and J lost 4 bases. The CDR3 contains 17 residues.

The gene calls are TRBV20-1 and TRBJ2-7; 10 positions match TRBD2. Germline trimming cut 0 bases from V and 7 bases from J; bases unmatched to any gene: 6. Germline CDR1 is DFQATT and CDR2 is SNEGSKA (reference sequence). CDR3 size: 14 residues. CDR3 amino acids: CSARDGLAGVEQYF. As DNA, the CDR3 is TGCAGTGCTAGAGATGGCCTAGCGGGAGTTGAGCAGTACTTC.

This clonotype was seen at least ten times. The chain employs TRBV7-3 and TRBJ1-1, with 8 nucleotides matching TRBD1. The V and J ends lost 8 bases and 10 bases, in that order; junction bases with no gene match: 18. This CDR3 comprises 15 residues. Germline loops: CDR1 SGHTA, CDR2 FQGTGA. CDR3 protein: CASHGGQGGTRIAFF. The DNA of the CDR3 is TGTGCCAGCCACGGAGGACAGGGAGGGACCAGAATAGCTTTCTTT. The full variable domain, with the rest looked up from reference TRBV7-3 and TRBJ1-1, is GAGVSQTPSNKVTEKGKYVELRCDPISGHTALYWYRQSLGQGPEFLIYFQGTGAADDSGLPNDRFFAVRPEGSVSTLKIQRTERGDSAVYLCASHGGQGGTRIAFFGQGTRLTVV.

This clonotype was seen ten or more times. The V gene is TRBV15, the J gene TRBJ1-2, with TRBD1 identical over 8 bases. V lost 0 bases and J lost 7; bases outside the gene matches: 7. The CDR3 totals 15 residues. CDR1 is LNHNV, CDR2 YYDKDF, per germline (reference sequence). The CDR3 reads CATSRDQQGAGGYTF. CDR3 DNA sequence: TGTGCCACCAGCAGAGATCAGCAGGGGGCAGGTGGCTACACCTTC.

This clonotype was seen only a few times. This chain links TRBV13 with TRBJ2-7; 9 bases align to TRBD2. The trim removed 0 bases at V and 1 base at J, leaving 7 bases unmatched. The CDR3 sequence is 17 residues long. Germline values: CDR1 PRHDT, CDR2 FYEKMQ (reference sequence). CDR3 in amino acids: CASSLGLAGFRSYEQYF. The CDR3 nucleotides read TGTGCCAGCAGCTTAGGACTAGCGGGCTTCCGTTCCTACGAGCAGTACTTC. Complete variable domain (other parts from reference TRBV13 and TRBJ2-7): AAGVIQSPRHLIKEKRETATLKCYPIPRHDTVYWYQQGPGQDPQFLISFYEKMQSDKGSIPDRFSAQQFSDYHSELNMSSLELGDSALYFCASSLGLAGFRSYEQYFGPGTRLTVT.

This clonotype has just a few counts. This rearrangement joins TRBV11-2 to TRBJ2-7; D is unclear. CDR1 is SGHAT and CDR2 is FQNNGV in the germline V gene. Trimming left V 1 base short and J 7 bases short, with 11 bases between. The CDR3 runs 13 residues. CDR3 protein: CASSLGSVSEQYF. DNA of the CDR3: TGTGCCAGCAGCTTAGGGTCCGTAAGTGAGCAGTACTTC.

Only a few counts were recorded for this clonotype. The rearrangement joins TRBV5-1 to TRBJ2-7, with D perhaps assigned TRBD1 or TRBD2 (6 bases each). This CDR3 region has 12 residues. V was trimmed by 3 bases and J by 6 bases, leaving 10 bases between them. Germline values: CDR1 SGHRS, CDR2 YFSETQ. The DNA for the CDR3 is TGCGCCAGCAGCTCCGGGGGCCCCGAGCAGTACTTC. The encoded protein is CASSSGGPEQYF. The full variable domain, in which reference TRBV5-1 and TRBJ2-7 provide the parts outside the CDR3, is KAGVTQTPRYLIKTRGQQVTLSCSPISGHRSVSWYQQTPGQGLQFLFEYFSETQRNKGNFPGRFSGRQFSNSRSEMNVSTLELGDSALYLCASSSGGPEQYFGPGTRLTVT.

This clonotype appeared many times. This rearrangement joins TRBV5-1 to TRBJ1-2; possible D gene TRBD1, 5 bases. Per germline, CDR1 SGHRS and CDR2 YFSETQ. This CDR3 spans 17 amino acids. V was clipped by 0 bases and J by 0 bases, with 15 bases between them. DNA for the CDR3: TGCGCCAGCAGCTTGGGTCTGGGACCAATTACTAACTATGGCTACACCTTC. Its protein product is CASSLGLGPITNYGYTF.

The CDR3, as DNA: TGTGCCAGTATCGACCCAACGAATGGCTACACCTTC. This gives the protein CASIDPTNGYTF. The rearrangement uses TRBV19 and TRBJ1-2, with D unclear. Trimming removed 7 bases at V and 6 bases at J, with 12 bases between. This CDR3 spans 12 amino acids. Germline CDR1 is LNHDA and CDR2 is SQIVND (reference sequence).

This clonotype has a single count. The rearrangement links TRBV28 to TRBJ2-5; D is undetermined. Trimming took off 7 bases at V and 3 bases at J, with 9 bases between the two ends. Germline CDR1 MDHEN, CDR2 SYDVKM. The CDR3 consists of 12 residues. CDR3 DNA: TGTGCCAGCAATCGACGGGAAGAGACCCAGTACTTC. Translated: CASNRREETQYF. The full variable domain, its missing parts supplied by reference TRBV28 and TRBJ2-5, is DVKVTQSSRYLVKRTGEKVFLECVQDMDHENMFWYRQDPGLGLRLIYFSYDVKMKEKGDIPEGYSVSREKKERFSLILESASTNQTSMYLCASNRREETQYFGPGTRLLVL.

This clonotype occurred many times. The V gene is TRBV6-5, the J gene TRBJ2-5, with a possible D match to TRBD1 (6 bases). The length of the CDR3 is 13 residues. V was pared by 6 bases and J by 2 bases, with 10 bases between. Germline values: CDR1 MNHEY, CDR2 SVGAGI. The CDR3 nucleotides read TGTGCCAGCAGATATGACAGGCAAGAGACCCAGTACTTC. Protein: CASRYDRQETQYF.

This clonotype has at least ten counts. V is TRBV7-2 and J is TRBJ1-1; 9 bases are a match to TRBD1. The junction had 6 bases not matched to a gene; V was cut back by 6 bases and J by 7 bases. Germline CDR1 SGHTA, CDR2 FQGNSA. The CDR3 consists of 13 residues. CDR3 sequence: CASRLDRGDEAFF. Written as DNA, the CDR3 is TGTGCCAGCAGACTAGACAGGGGGGATGAAGCTTTCTTT.

The CDR3 here is CATSRVPRPTGELFF. The CDR3 DNA is TGTGCCACCAGCAGGGTCCCCCGGCCCACCGGGGAGCTGTTTTTT. V is TRBV15 and J is TRBJ2-2; D ambiguous. The V and J ends lost 3 bases and 4 bases respectively, with 12 bases between them. The CDR3 is 15 amino acids. CDR1 LNHNV and CDR2 YYDKDF come from the germline V gene (reference sequence).

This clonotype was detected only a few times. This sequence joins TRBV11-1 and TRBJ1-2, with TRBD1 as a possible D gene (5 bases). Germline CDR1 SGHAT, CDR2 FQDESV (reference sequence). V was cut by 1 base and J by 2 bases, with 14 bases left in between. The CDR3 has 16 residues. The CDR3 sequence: CASSLVVDILNYGYTF. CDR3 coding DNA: TGTGCCAGCAGCTTAGTGGTGGACATACTAAACTATGGCTACACCTTC.

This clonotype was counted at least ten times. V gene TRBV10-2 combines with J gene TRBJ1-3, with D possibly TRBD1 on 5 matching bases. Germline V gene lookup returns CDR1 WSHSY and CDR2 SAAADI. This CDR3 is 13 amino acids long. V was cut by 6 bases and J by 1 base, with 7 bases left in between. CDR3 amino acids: CASREGSGNTIYF. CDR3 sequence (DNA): TGCGCCAGCAGGGAGGGGTCTGGAAACACCATATATTTT.

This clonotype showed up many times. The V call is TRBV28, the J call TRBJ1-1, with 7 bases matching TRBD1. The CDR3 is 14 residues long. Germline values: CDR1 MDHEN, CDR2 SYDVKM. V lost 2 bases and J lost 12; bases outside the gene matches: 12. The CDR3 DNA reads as TGTGCCAGCAGTTTACCAGGGCAGGGGGAGGGAACTTTCTTT. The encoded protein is CASSLPGQGEGTFF.